This T cell receptor (beta chain) was identified in a study of response to subunit inactivated influenza vaccine. Regarding the study as a whole: The authors put forward the suggestion that each seasonal influenza vaccination may bring in only a limited number of new T cells.

MiXCR, applied by TCRdb to the RT-PCR reads, yields one record per CDR3 protein. The table records about 240,000 distinct CDR3 sequences, 9% to 15% of them present only once. A note on this clonotype: No antigen is known for it.

With 1 base removed from V and 7 bases from J, the gap between germline ends came to 14 bases. Germline-derived CDR1 and CDR2 are SGHTA and FQGNSA. CDR3 size: 14 residues. This sample comprised non-naive T cells sorted from PBMCs, obtained around two weeks before vaccination. The TCR originated in a man over 45 who received an inactivated influenza vaccine. The chain combines TRBV7-2 with TRBJ2-7; possible D gene TRBD2, 6 bases. The CDR3 sequence: CASSLVVAAMEQYF. The CDR3 DNA sequence: TGTGCCAGCAGCTTAGTGGTAGCGGCCATGGAGCAGTACTTC. The entire variable domain, with the rest obtained from reference TRBV7-2 and TRBJ2-7, is as follows: GAGVSQSPSNKVTEKGKDVELRCDPISGHTALYWYRQSLGQGLEFLIYFQGNSAPDKSGLPSDRFSAERTGGSVSTLTIQRTQQEDSAVYLCASSLVVAAMEQYFGPGTRLTVT.